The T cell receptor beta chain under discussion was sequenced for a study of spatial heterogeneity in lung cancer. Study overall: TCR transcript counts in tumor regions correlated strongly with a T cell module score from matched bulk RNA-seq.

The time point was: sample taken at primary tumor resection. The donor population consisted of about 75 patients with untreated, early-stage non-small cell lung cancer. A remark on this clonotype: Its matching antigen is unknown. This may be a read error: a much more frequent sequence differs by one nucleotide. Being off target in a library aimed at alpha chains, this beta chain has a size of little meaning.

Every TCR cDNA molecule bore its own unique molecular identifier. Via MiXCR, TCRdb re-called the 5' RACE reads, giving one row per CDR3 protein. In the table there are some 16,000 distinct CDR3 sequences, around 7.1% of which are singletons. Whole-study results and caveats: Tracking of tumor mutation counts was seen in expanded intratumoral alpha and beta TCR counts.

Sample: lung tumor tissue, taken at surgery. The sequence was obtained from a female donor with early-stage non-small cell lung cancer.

The CDR3 nucleotides are TGTGCCAGCGGTGGGACCTATGGCTACACCTTC. Translating it yields CASGGTYGYTF. The V call is TRBV28, the J call TRBJ1-2; D may be TRBD1 (5 bases). Per germline, CDR1 MDHEN and CDR2 SYDVKM. V was cut by 8 bases and J by 4 bases, with 8 bases left in between. The CDR3 spans 11 residues.